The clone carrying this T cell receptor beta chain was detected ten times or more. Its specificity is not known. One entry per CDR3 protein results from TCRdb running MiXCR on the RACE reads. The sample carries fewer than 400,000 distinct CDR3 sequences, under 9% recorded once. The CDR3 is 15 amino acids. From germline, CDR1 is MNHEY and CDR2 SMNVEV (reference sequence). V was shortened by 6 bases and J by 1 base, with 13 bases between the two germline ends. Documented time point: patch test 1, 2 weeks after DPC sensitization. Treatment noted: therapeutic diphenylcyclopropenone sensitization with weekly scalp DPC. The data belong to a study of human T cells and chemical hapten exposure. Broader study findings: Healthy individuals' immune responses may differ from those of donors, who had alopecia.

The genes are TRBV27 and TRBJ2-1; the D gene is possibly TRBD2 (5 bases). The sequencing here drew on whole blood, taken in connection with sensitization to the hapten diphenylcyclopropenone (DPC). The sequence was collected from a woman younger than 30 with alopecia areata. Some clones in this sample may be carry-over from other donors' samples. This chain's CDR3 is CASSHGETSYNEQFF. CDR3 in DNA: TGTGCCAGCAGCCACGGGGAAACTTCCTACAATGAGCAGTTCTTC.